These 27 T cell receptor beta chains originate from one sample sequenced in a study of shared clonotypes between healthy human individuals. Assay used: immunoSEQ multiplex PCR; TCRdb lists only in-frame clones, some missing. The profile covers about 380,000 clones, with about 97% appearing a single time and around 0.32% taken by the ten largest. Input material: memory CD8+ T cells sorted from blood. Subset given: CD45RO+ cells pooled with CCR7-negative TemRA cells. The source is a man aged 30 to 39 in good health.

The chain couples TRBV7-2 to TRBJ2-2, with unresolved D. V was trimmed by 0 bases and J by 4 bases, leaving 3 bases between them. This CDR3 has 13 amino acids. The V gene's germline CDR1 is SGHTA and CDR2 FQGNSA. This chain's CDR3 is CASSLAITGELFF. CDR3 bases: TGTGCCAGCAGCTTAGCCATCACCGGGGAGCTGTTTTTT.

J is TRBJ1-3 and V is TRBV5-1; possibly TRBD1 for D (5 bases). V was clipped by 2 bases and J by 4 bases, with 10 bases between them. The CDR3 extends over 14 amino acids. The germline V gene encodes CDR1 SGHRS and CDR2 YFSETQ. The chain's CDR3 is CASSFTGPGNTIYF. The CDR3 DNA reads TGCGCCAGCAGCTTCACAGGCCCCGGAAACACCATATATTTT. The whole variable domain, remainder taken from reference TRBV5-1 and TRBJ1-3, is KAGVTQTPRYLIKTRGQQVTLSCSPISGHRSVSWYQQTPGQGLQFLFEYFSETQRNKGNFPGRFSGRQFSNSRSEMNVSTLELGDSALYLCASSFTGPGNTIYFGEGSWLTVV.

The chain recombines TRBV7-8 with TRBJ1-5, with D possibly being TRBD1 (5 bases). CDR3 length: 13 amino acids. V was shortened by 5 bases and J by 6 bases, with 11 bases between the two germline ends. Germline V gives CDR1 SGHVS, CDR2 FQNEAQ. The CDR3, as DNA: TGTGCCAGCAGCAGAGCAGGGTCTCAGCCCCAGCATTTT. Amino acids: CASSRAGSQPQHF.

The genes are TRBV6-5 and TRBJ1-5, with 7 bases that match TRBD1. Trimming removed 4 bases from V and 3 bases from J; junction bases left unmatched: 6. The CDR3 contains 15 residues. The germline gives CDR1 MNHEY, CDR2 SVGAGI. The CDR3 nucleotides are TGTGCCAGCAGTTTAGGGGGACAGCCCAATCAGCCCCAGCATTTT. Its protein is CASSLGGQPNQPQHF.

Worth noting for this clone: Germline and junction disagree at one end, which may indicate a read error. V gene TRBV6-1 combines with J gene TRBJ2-7, with D perhaps TRBD2 (6 bases). Germline V lookup: CDR1 MNHNS, CDR2 SASEGT. The CDR3 has 12 residues. CDR3 protein: CASSESKTGAAF. CDR3 coding DNA: TGTGCCAGCAGTGAATCGAAGACGGGAGCCGCCTTC.

This chain links TRBV7-9 with TRBJ2-1; D is unclear. The CDR3 has 11 amino acids. Between the trimmed V and J ends, which lost 5 bases and 7 bases, there was a span of 6 bases. The V gene's germline CDR1 is SEHNR and CDR2 FQNEAQ (reference sequence). The CDR3 spells CASSALNEQFF. In DNA form, the CDR3 reads TGTGCCAGCAGCGCTTTAAATGAGCAGTTCTTC.

The chain uses TRBV28 and TRBJ2-6, with D uncertain. Germline assignment: CDR1 MDHEN and CDR2 SYDVKM. The ends were cut back, 2 bases at V and 0 bases at J, with 8 bases in the middle. CDR3 length: 16 amino acids. This CDR3 is CASSLEGLSGANVLTF. CDR3 DNA: TGTGCCAGCAGTTTAGAAGGTCTCTCTGGGGCCAACGTCCTGACTTTC.

The rearrangement uses TRBV28 and TRBJ2-7, with 7 positions matching TRBD2. This CDR3 region has 14 residues. Germline V gives CDR1 MDHEN, CDR2 SYDVKM. The V and J ends lost 0 bases and 7 bases, in that order; junction bases with no gene match: 6. CDR3 in amino acids: CASSLWAGEGEQYF. Here the CDR3 DNA reads TGTGCCAGCAGTTTATGGGCGGGAGAGGGGGAGCAGTACTTC.

The chain joins TRBV5-6 to TRBJ2-3; 10 bases agree with TRBD1. CDR1 and CDR2 from the germline V gene are SGHDT and YYEEEE. V trimming: 2 bases; J trimming: 3 bases; junction bases outside the gene matches: 6. There are 16 residues in the CDR3. The CDR3 protein is CASSFGGTGVTDTQYF. CDR3 DNA: TGTGCCAGCAGCTTCGGTGGGACAGGGGTGACAGATACGCAGTATTTT. Based on the CDR3 plus reference TRBV5-6 and TRBJ2-3, the full variable domain is DAGVTQSPTHLIKTRGQQVTLRCSPKSGHDTVSWYQQALGQGPQFIFQYYEEEERQRGNFPDRFSGHQFPNYSSELNVNALLLGDSALYLCASSFGGTGVTDTQYFGPGTRLTVL.

The chain uses TRBV28 and TRBJ2-2; D remains unclear. Germline CDR1 is MDHEN and CDR2 is SYDVKM. V was trimmed by 3 bases and J by 0 bases, leaving 11 bases between them. The CDR3 consists of 16 residues. CDR3 bases: TGTGCCAGCAGTTTTCAAACAACCGCGAACACCGGGGAGCTGTTTTTT. Translating gives CASSFQTTANTGELFF.

This sequence joins TRBV5-1 and TRBJ2-2, with 15 bases that match TRBD2. V shed 4 bases, J shed 4 bases, and the junction held 5 bases outside the gene matches. CDR1 and CDR2 from the germline V gene are SGHRS and YFSETQ. The CDR3 length is 17 residues. CDR3 nucleotide sequence: TGCGCCAGCAGCAGGGGGACTAGCGGGAGGCCCACCGGGGAGCTGTTTTTT. The encoded protein is CASSRGTSGRPTGELFF. Full variable domain (outside the CDR3, taken from reference TRBV5-1 and TRBJ2-2): KAGVTQTPRYLIKTRGQQVTLSCSPISGHRSVSWYQQTPGQGLQFLFEYFSETQRNKGNFPGRFSGRQFSNSRSEMNVSTLELGDSALYLCASSRGTSGRPTGELFFGEGSRLTVL.

The gene calls are TRBV5-4 and TRBJ2-6; D is perhaps TRBD1 (6 bases). Looked up from germline, CDR1 is SGHNT and CDR2 is YYREEE (reference sequence). V gave up 2 bases and J gave up 0 bases, with 12 bases separating them. This CDR3 is built from 17 residues. Here the CDR3 reads CASSFLGHNSGANVLTF. The CDR3 bases are TGTGCCAGCAGCTTCCTGGGACACAACTCTGGGGCCAACGTCCTGACTTTC.

The chain combines TRBV5-1 with TRBJ1-4; TRBD1 matches at 10 bases. The germline V gene encodes CDR1 SGHRS and CDR2 YFSETQ. The CDR3 is 16 residues long. The J segment lost 0 bases and the V segment lost 4 bases, leaving 3 bases of the junction unmatched. The CDR3 coding sequence is TGCGCCAGCAGCAAGACAGGGGGCACAACTAATGAAAAACTGTTTTTT. Encoded protein: CASSKTGGTTNEKLFF.

The chain couples TRBV19 to TRBJ2-3; D unclear. The CDR3 is 13 amino acids. Germline lookup yields CDR1 LNHDA and CDR2 SQIVND (reference sequence). The V end was cut by 4 bases, the J end by 2 bases, with 7 bases between. CDR3 residues: CASSKLSTDTQYF. The CDR3 DNA follows: TGTGCCAGTAGTAAGCTTTCCACAGATACGCAGTATTTT.

The chain joins TRBV19 to TRBJ1-4; perhaps TRBD1 as D (6 bases). The germline V gene has CDR1 LNHDA and CDR2 SQIVND (reference sequence). V was pared by 5 bases and J by 7 bases, with 23 bases between. This CDR3 is built from 17 residues. DNA for the CDR3: TGTGCCAGTAGTGCCGGACAGTTCGGGGGAGTGGGTGAAAAACTGTTTTTT. Protein sequence: CASSAGQFGGVGEKLFF.

This rearrangement joins TRBV9 to TRBJ2-7; D is uncertain. The V end was cut by 2 bases, the J end by 2 bases, with 8 bases between. In germline, CDR1 is SGDLS, CDR2 YYNGEE. The CDR3 totals 13 residues. The DNA of the CDR3 is TGTGCCAGCAGCGTCGCTAGGGCCTACGAGCAGTACTTC. Translated, it gives CASSVARAYEQYF.

As regards this clone: The junction does not match germline at one end; this may be a read error. The chain links TRBV5-4 to TRBJ2-1; 13 nucleotides align to TRBD2. CDR3 size: 14 residues. The germline CDR1 and CDR2 sequences are SGHNT and YYREEE (reference sequence). Here the CDR3 DNA reads TGTGCCAGCAGCTTACCCGGGACTAGCGGGATTAAGATCTTC. Translation: CASSLPGTSGIKIF.

The genes are TRBV7-9 and TRBJ1-1; D unclear. The germline V gene encodes CDR1 SEHNR and CDR2 FQNEAQ (reference sequence). The CDR3 loop spans 14 amino acids. Trimming took off 5 bases at V and 3 bases at J, with 13 bases between the two ends. CDR3 loop: CASSPLWVDTEAFF. The CDR3 bases are TGTGCCAGCAGCCCCCTTTGGGTCGACACTGAAGCTTTCTTT.

V gene TRBV5-1 combines with J gene TRBJ2-1, with 8 bases fitting TRBD2. Germline V gives CDR1 SGHRS, CDR2 YFSETQ. The CDR3 spans 16 residues. The trim removed 4 bases at V and 0 bases at J, leaving 6 bases unmatched. The CDR3 coding sequence is TGCGCCAGCAGCATATTTCTAGCGGGCTCCTACAATGAGCAGTTCTTC. It yields the protein CASSIFLAGSYNEQFF. The full variable domain, completed using reference TRBV5-1 and TRBJ2-1, is KAGVTQTPRYLIKTRGQQVTLSCSPISGHRSVSWYQQTPGQGLQFLFEYFSETQRNKGNFPGRFSGRQFSNSRSEMNVSTLELGDSALYLCASSIFLAGSYNEQFFGPGTRLTVL.

A note on this clone: This sample also contains other DNA sequences that code for the same CDR3. CDR3 sequence reads: CSARRGETQYF. CDR3 in DNA: TGCAGTGCTAGAAGGGGTGAGACCCAGTACTTC. This chain uses TRBV20-1 with TRBJ2-5; a possible D gene is TRBD1 (5 bases). CDR3 length: 11 residues. V dropped 2 bases and J dropped 5 bases, with 6 bases sitting between them. Germline V lookup: CDR1 DFQATT, CDR2 SNEGSKA (reference sequence).

The chain links TRBV30 to TRBJ2-3; 10 nucleotides align to TRBD2. V shed 3 bases, J shed 6 bases, and the junction held 15 bases outside the gene matches. Germline CDR1 is GTSNPN and CDR2 is SVGIG (reference sequence). The CDR3 loop spans 17 amino acids. CDR3 sequence reads: CAWSAQAGGPPWDTQYF. In DNA, the CDR3 is TGTGCCTGGAGCGCCCAAGCGGGAGGGCCCCCGTGGGATACGCAGTATTTT. Drawing the rest from reference TRBV30 and TRBJ2-3, the complete variable domain is SQTIHQWPATLVQPVGSPLSLECTVEGTSNPNLYWYRQAAGRGLQLLFYSVGIGQISSEVPQNLSASRPQDRQFILSSKKLLLSDSGFYLCAWSAQAGGPPWDTQYFGPGTRLTVL.

V and J are TRBV5-6 and TRBJ2-1; D may be TRBD2 (6 bases). CDR1 and CDR2 from the germline V gene are SGHDT and YYEEEE. The CDR3 runs 14 residues. V shed 6 bases and J shed 4 bases, with 14 bases lying between them. CDR3 protein: CASTGTGVYNEQFF. For the CDR3, the DNA is TGTGCCAGCACCGGGACTGGAGTGTACAATGAGCAGTTCTTC.

Details on this clone: Other DNA variants within this sample encode the same CDR3. This sequence joins TRBV28 and TRBJ1-2; the D is unclear. The germline V and J ends were trimmed by 2 bases and 4 bases, with 5 bases remaining between them. In germline, CDR1 is MDHEN, CDR2 SYDVKM. The CDR3 contains 12 residues. CDR3 amino acids: CASSLVGYGYTF. CDR3 coding DNA: TGTGCCAGCAGTTTAGTGGGCTATGGCTACACCTTC.

The chain combines TRBV7-9 with TRBJ2-3; D is perhaps TRBD2 (7 bases). Between the trimmed V and J ends, which lost 2 bases and 0 bases, there was a span of 15 bases. Germline values: CDR1 SEHNR, CDR2 FQNEAQ (reference sequence). This CDR3 is built from 17 residues. CDR3 sequence reads: CASSLKGGGFSTDTQYF. Here the CDR3 DNA reads TGTGCCAGCAGCTTAAAAGGGGGGGGCTTTAGCACAGATACGCAGTATTTT. Complete variable domain (other parts from reference TRBV7-9 and TRBJ2-3): DTGVSQNPRHKITKRGQNVTFRCDPISEHNRLYWYRQTLGQGPEFLTYFQNEAQLEKSRLLSDRFSAERPKGSFSTLEIQRTEQGDSAMYLCASSLKGGGFSTDTQYFGPGTRLTVL.

The V and J genes are TRBV5-4 and TRBJ2-3; D not resolved. The CDR3 totals 13 residues. The germline V and J ends were trimmed by 4 bases and 4 bases, with 10 bases remaining between them. Germline CDR1 SGHNT, CDR2 YYREEE (reference sequence). The CDR3 DNA reads TGTGCCAGCAGCGCGCCCTGGGCAGATACGCAGTATTTT. It encodes CASSAPWADTQYF.

The chain carries TRBV9 and TRBJ2-3; 8 bases match TRBD2. Germline lookup yields CDR1 SGDLS and CDR2 YYNGEE. The CDR3 is 14 residues long. Trimming removed 9 bases from V and 1 base from J; junction bases left unmatched: 7. The CDR3 loop is CATSREARTDTQYF. In DNA form, the CDR3 reads TGTGCCACCTCGCGGGAGGCGCGCACAGATACGCAGTATTTT. The full variable domain, with the rest looked up from reference TRBV9 and TRBJ2-3, is DSGVTQTPKHLITATGQRVTLRCSPRSGDLSVYWYQQSLDQGLQFLIQYYNGEERAKGNILERFSAQQFPDLHSELNLSSLELGDSALYFCATSREARTDTQYFGPGTRLTVL.

The V call is TRBV10-1, the J call TRBJ2-1; no definite D call. The CDR3 has 15 amino acids. Germline loops: CDR1 WNHNN, CDR2 SYGVQD (reference sequence). Deletions cut 2 bases from V and 1 base from J, with 9 bases between. CDR3 region: CASSENGPSYNEQFF. The DNA for the CDR3 is TGCGCCAGCAGTGAGAATGGCCCGTCCTACAATGAGCAGTTCTTC.